A single sample is the source of the 11 T cell receptor beta chains below, sequenced in a study of blood T cells in healthy people across ages. Together with a sample-barcoded 5' primer, a J-beta primer mix was included in a second PCR lasting about 7 to 11 cycles. TCRdb independently ran MiXCR on the 5' RACE reads; one entry per CDR3 protein. The sample includes 700,000 or so distinct CDR3 sequences, around 41% seen only once; the top ten take around 32%. The sample consisted of blood. These receptors all come from a man of 80 years or more in good health.

This clonotype was picked up a small number of times. The genes are TRBV7-2 and TRBJ2-7; 11 bases match TRBD2. CDR1 is SGHTA, CDR2 FQGNSA, per germline. J gave up 2 bases and V 4 bases, and 10 bases lay outside the gene matches. CDR3 size: 17 residues. The CDR3 DNA reads as TGTGCCAGCAGCTACCGACTAGCGGGGCAAAACCCCTACGAGCAGTACTTC. Translating it yields CASSYRLAGQNPYEQYF.

The rearrangement uses TRBV4-1 and TRBJ1-4; 10 bases fit TRBD1. V dropped 4 bases and J dropped 14; count of bases not matched to a gene: 13. CDR1 is MGHRA and CDR2 is YSYEKL in the germline V gene. This CDR3 is 15 amino acids long. CDR3 in amino acids: CASSRAGTGDRGLFF. Written as DNA, the CDR3 is TGCGCCAGCAGCCGCGCCGGGACAGGGGACCGAGGCCTGTTTTTT.

J is TRBJ1-2 and V is TRBV29-1, with 7 bases fitting TRBD1. This CDR3 region has 11 residues. Germline CDR1 reads SQVTM; CDR2 reads ANQGSEA. The DNA for the CDR3 is TGCACCGATGGACAGGCGAGTGGCTACACCTTC. Its protein product is CTDGQASGYTF.

This clonotype was detected a few times. The chain employs TRBV4-2 and TRBJ2-7; D unclear. This CDR3 spans 15 amino acids. Trimming removed 1 base from V and 2 bases from J, with 12 bases in between. Germline lookup yields CDR1 LGHNA and CDR2 YNFKEQ. The CDR3 region has the DNA TGTGCCAGCAGCCAAGGTGAGGCATTAGCCTACGAGCAGTACTTC. It translates to CASSQGEALAYEQYF.

This rearrangement joins TRBV7-2 to TRBJ2-7; TRBD1 matches 10 bases. V trimming: 5 bases; J trimming: 6 bases; junction bases outside the gene matches: 10. Per germline, CDR1 SGHTA and CDR2 FQGNSA. CDR3 length equals 15 residues. The CDR3 coding sequence is TGTGCCAGCAGCCCCACCCAGGACAGGGGGACCGAGCAGTACTTC. The encoded protein is CASSPTQDRGTEQYF.

Details on this clonotype: One junction end does not reproduce the germline sequence, and a read error may be involved. This chain connects TRBV12-5 to TRBJ2-1; D may be TRBD2 (5 bases). Looked up from germline, CDR1 is LGHNT and CDR2 is FRNRAP. The CDR3 length is 12 residues. The CDR3 loop reads CASVLGDNEQFF. As DNA, the CDR3 is TGTGCTAGTGTTTTGGGAGACAATGAGCAGTTCTTC.

This clonotype came up a few times. The chain carries TRBV25-1 and TRBJ2-7, with D possibly called TRBD1 or TRBD2 (5 bases each). Germline CDR1 MGHDK, CDR2 SYGVNS. V lost 6 bases, J lost 6 bases, and 21 bases lay in between. The CDR3 runs 15 residues. This CDR3 is CASRPSRDPPAEQYF. CDR3 nucleotide sequence: TGTGCCAGCAGGCCAAGCAGGGACCCACCGGCCGAGCAGTACTTC.

The rearrangement uses TRBV20-1 and TRBJ2-5, with D uncertain. CDR3 size: 12 residues. CDR1 DFQATT and CDR2 SNEGSKA come from the germline V gene (reference sequence). Between the trimmed V and J ends, which lost 2 bases and 4 bases, there was a span of 8 bases. CDR3 region: CSARSVGETQYF. The CDR3 DNA follows: TGCAGTGCTAGATCGGTAGGAGAGACCCAGTACTTC.

The rearrangement joins TRBV6-2 or TRBV6-3 to TRBJ2-2; no clear D gene. Deletions cut 0 bases from V and 4 bases from J, with 12 bases between. There are 16 residues in the CDR3. The germline V gene has CDR1 MNHEY and CDR2 SVGEGT. For the CDR3, the DNA is TGTGCCAGCAGTTACTCGCCTACGACGGTCACCGGGGAGCTGTTTTTT. Amino acid sequence: CASSYSPTTVTGELFF.

Details on this clonotype: A much larger clone lies one base from this, so it may be a read error. The chain has TRBV2 and TRBJ2-7; D is unclear. Germline CDR1 and CDR2: SNHLY and FYNNEI. Trimming took off 6 bases at V and 10 bases at J, with 19 bases between the two ends. The CDR3 consists of 13 residues. The CDR3 DNA reads as TGTGCCAGCAGCCTATCACCTCAAGATACCCAGTACTTC. Translating gives CASSLSPQDTQYF.

The chain is built from TRBV7-2 and TRBJ1-2, with D perhaps TRBD1 (5 bases). Looked up from germline, CDR1 is SGHTA and CDR2 is FQGNSA. CDR3 length: 12 amino acids. Deletions cut 5 bases from V and 8 bases from J, with 12 bases between. This CDR3 reads CASSTGLWGYTF. The DNA for the CDR3 is TGTGCCAGCAGCACGGGGCTGTGGGGCTACACCTTC.